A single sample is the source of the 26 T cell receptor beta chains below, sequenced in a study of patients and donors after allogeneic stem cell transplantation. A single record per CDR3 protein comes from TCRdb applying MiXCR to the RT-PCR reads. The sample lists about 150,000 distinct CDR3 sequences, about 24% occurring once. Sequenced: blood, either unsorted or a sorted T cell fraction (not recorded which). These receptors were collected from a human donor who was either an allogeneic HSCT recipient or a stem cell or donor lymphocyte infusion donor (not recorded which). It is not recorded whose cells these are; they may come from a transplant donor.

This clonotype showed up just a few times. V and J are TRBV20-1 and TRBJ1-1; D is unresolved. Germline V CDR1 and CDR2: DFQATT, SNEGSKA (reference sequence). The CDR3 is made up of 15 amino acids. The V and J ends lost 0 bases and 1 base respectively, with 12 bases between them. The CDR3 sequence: CSARDLGGGNTEAFF. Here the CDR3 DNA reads TGCAGTGCTAGAGATCTAGGAGGCGGGAACACTGAAGCTTTCTTT.

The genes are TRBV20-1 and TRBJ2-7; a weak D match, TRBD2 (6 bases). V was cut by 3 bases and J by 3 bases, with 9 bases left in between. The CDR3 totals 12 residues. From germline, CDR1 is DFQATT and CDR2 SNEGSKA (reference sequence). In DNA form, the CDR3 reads TGCAGTGCTAGGGACTACAGCTACGAGCAGTACTTC. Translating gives CSARDYSYEQYF.

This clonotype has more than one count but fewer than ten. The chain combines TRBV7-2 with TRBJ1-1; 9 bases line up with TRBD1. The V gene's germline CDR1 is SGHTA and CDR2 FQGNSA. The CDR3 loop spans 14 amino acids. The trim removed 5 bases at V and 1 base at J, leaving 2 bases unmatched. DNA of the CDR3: TGTGCCAGCAGCGAGGACAGGGGGAACACTGAAGCTTTCTTT. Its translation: CASSEDRGNTEAFF.

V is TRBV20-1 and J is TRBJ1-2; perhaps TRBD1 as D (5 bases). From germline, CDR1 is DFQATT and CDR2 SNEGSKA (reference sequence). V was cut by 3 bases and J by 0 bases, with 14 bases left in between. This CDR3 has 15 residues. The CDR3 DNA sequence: TGCAGTGCTAGCCTCCGGGACGCATCTAACTATGGCTACACCTTC. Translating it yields CSASLRDASNYGYTF.

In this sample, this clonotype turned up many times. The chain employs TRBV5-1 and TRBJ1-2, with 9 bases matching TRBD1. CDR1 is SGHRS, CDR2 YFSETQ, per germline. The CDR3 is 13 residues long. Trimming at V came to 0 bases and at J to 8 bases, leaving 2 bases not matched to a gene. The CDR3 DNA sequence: TGCGCCAGCAGCTTGGGGACAGGGGTAGGCTACACCTTC. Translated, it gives CASSLGTGVGYTF.

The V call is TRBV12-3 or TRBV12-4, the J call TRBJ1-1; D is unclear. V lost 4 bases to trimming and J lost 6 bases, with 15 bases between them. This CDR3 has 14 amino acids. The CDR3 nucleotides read TGTGCCAGCAGTTCTAACACCGGAAGCCCTGAAGCTTTCTTT. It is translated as CASSSNTGSPEAFF.

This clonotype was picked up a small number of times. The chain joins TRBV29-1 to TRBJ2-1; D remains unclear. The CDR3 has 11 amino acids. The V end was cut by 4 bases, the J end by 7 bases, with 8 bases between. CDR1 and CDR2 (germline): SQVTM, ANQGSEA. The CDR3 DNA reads TGCAGCGTTGCCCATCCTAATGAGCAGTTCTTC. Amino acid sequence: CSVAHPNEQFF.

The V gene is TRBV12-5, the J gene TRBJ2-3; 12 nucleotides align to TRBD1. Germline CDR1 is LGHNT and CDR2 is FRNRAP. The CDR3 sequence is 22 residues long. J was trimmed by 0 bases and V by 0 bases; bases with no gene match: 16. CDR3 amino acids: CASGLVPKGTGGLQASTDTQYF. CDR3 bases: TGTGCTAGTGGTTTGGTACCTAAGGGGACAGGGGGCCTCCAGGCTAGCACAGATACGCAGTATTTT. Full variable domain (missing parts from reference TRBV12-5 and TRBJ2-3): DARVTQTPRHKVTEMGQEVTMRCQPILGHNTVFWYRQTMMQGLELLAYFRNRAPLDDSGMPKDRFSAEMPDATLATLKIQPSEPRDSAVYFCASGLVPKGTGGLQASTDTQYFGPGTRLTVL.

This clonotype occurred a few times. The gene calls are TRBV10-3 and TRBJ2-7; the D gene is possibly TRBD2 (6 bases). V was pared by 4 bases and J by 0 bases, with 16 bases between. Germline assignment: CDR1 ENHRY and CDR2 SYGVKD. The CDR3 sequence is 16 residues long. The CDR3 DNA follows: TGTGCCATCAGTGGTTTTGGAGCGGGCAGCTCCTACGAGCAGTACTTC. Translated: CAISGFGAGSSYEQYF.

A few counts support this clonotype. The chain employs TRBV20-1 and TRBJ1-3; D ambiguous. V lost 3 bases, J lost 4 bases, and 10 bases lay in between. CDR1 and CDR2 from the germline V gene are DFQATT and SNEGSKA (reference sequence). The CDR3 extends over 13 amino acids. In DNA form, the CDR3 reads TGCAGTGCTAGGACGATTTTGGGAAACACCATATATTTT. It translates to CSARTILGNTIYF.

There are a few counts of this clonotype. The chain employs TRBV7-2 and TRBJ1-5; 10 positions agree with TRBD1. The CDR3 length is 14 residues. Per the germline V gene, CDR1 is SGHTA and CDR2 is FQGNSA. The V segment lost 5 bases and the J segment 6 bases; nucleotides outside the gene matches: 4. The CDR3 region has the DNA TGTGCCAGCAGCCAGACAGGGGGCCCTCAGCCCCAGCATTTT. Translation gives CASSQTGGPQPQHF.

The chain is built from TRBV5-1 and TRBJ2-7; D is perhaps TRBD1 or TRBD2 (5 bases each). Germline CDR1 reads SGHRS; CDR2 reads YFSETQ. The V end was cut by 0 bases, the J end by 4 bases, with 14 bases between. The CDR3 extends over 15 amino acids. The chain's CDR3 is CASSLGLGASYEQYF. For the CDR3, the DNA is TGCGCCAGCAGCTTGGGGCTCGGGGCGAGTTACGAGCAGTACTTC.

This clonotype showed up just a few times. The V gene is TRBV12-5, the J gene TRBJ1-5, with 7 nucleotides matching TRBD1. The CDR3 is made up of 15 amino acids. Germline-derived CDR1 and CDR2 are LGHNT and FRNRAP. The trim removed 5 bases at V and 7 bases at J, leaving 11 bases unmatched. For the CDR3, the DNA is TGTGCTAGTGGTATGACAGGGCGGTACTACCAGCCCCAGCATTTT. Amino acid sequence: CASGMTGRYYQPQHF.

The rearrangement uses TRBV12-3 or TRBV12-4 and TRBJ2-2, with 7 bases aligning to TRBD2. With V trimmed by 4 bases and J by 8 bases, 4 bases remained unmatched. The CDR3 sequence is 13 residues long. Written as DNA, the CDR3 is TGTGCCAGCAGTTGGGCGGGAGCGGGGGAGCTGTTTTTT. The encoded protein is CASSWAGAGELFF.

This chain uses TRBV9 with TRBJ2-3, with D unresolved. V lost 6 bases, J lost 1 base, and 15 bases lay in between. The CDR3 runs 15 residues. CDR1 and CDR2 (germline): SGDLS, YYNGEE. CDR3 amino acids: CASTRSGPGTDTQYF. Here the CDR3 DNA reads TGTGCCAGCACCCGTAGTGGACCGGGCACAGATACGCAGTATTTT. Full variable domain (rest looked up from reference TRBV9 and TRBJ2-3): DSGVTQTPKHLITATGQRVTLRCSPRSGDLSVYWYQQSLDQGLQFLIQYYNGEERAKGNILERFSAQQFPDLHSELNLSSLELGDSALYFCASTRSGPGTDTQYFGPGTRLTVL.

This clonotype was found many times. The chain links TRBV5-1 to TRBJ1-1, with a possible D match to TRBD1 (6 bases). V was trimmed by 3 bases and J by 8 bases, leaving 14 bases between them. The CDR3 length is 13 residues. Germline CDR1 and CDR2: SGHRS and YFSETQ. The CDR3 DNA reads TGCGCCAGCAGCTCTATCGGACAGAACGAAGCTTTCTTT. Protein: CASSSIGQNEAFF.

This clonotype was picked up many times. CDR3 bases: TGCGCCAGCAGCTTGGAGGGGCAGGGGGGCCAGCCCCAGCATTTT. This encodes CASSLEGQGGQPQHF. V gene TRBV5-1 combines with J gene TRBJ1-5, with TRBD1 matching 7 bases. Losses at the gene ends were 0 bases for V and 7 bases for J; bases not matched to a gene: 7. CDR3 length equals 15 residues. The V gene's germline CDR1 is SGHRS and CDR2 YFSETQ.

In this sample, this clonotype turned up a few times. CDR3 sequence: CASSVLAGGSDEQFF. Here the CDR3 DNA reads TGTGCCAGCAGCGTACTAGCGGGAGGATCCGATGAGCAGTTCTTC. The chain couples TRBV6-2 or TRBV6-3 to TRBJ2-1, with 12 bases lining up with TRBD2. The CDR3 runs to 15 residues. Per germline, CDR1 MNHEY and CDR2 SVGEGT. The V gene end was trimmed by 6 bases and the J gene end by 8 bases; junction bases not matched to a gene: 8.

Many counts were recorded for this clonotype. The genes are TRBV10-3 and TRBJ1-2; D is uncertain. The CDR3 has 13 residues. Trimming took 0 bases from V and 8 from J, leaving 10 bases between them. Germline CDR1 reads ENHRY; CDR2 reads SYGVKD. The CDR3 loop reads CAISESKVMGYTF. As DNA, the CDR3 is TGTGCCATCAGTGAGTCCAAGGTTATGGGCTACACCTTC.

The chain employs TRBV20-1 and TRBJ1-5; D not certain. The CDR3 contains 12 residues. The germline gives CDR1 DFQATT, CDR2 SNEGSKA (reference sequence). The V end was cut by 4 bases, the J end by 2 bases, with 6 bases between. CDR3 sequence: CSAKSGNQPQHF. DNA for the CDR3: TGCAGTGCTAAATCAGGCAATCAGCCCCAGCATTTT.

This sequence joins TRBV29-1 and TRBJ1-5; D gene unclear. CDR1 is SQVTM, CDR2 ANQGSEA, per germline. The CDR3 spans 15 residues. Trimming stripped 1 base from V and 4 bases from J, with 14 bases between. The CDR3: CSVEAGSMKNQPQHF. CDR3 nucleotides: TGCAGCGTTGAAGCCGGGTCAATGAAGAATCAGCCCCAGCATTTT.

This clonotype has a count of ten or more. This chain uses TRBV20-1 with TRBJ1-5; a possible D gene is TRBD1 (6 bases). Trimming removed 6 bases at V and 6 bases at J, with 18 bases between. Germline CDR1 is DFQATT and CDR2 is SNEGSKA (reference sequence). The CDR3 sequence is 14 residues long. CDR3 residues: CSAYHGGGGQPQHF. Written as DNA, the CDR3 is TGCAGTGCCTACCACGGCGGGGGCGGTCAGCCCCAGCATTTT.

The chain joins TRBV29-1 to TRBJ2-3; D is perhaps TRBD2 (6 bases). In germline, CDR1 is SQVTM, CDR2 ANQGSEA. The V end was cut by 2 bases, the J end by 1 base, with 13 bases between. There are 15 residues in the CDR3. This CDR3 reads CSVERGAGRTDTQYF. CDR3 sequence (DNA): TGCAGCGTTGAAAGGGGCGCGGGACGCACAGATACGCAGTATTTT.

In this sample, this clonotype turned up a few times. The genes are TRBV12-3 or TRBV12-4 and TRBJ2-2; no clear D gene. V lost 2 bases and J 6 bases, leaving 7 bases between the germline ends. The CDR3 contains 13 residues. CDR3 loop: CASSLNRPGELFF. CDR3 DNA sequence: TGTGCCAGCAGTTTAAATCGTCCCGGGGAGCTGTTTTTT.

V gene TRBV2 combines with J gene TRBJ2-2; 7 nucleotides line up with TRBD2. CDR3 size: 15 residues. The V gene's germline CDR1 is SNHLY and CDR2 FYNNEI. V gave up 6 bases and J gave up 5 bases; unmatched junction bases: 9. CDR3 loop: CASSPQRGGTGELFF. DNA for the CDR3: TGTGCCAGCAGCCCGCAGCGGGGCGGGACCGGGGAGCTGTTTTTT.

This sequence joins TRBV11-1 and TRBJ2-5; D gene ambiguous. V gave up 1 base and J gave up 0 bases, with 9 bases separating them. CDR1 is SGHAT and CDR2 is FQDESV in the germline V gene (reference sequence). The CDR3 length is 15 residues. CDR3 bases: TGTGCCAGCAGCTTAGTCGGCGTAAACCAAGAGACCCAGTACTTC. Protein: CASSLVGVNQETQYF.